Listed here are 22 T cell receptor beta chains from one sample, sequenced in a study of identical twins' blood T cells. TCRdb redid the calling of the 5' RACE reads with MiXCR, one entry per CDR3 protein. The table records around 380,000 distinct CDR3 sequences, about 28% of them present only once. Sequenced sample: PBMCs. The receptors originated from a woman aged 18 to 50 in good health.

This rearrangement joins TRBV29-1 to TRBJ1-2, with TRBD1 matching over 7 bases. The germline V gene has CDR1 SQVTM and CDR2 ANQGSEA. The length of the CDR3 is 12 residues. V gave up 2 bases and J gave up 7 bases; unmatched junction bases: 4. DNA of the CDR3: TGCAGCGTTGAATCACAGGGGAGTGGCTACACCTTC. Its translation: CSVESQGSGYTF.

The chain employs TRBV3-1 and TRBJ2-1; 9 bases line up with TRBD2. With V trimmed by 1 base and J by 10 bases, 5 bases remained unmatched. CDR3 size: 14 residues. Germline assignment: CDR1 LGHDT and CDR2 YNNKEL (reference sequence). The CDR3 spells CASSQAGLAREQFF. Written as DNA, the CDR3 is TGTGCCAGCAGCCAAGCAGGACTAGCGAGAGAGCAGTTCTTC.

Details on this clonotype: This clone may be a read error of a much larger clone one base away. The chain is built from TRBV6-5 and TRBJ2-1; 10 nucleotides agree with TRBD2. J was trimmed by 9 bases and V by 10 bases; bases with no gene match: 15. Germline lookup yields CDR1 MNHEY and CDR2 SVGAGI. This CDR3 contains 15 residues. The CDR3 is CAIRRASGGNGEQFF. The CDR3 nucleotides are TGTGCCATTCGACGAGCTAGCGGGGGTAATGGTGAGCAGTTCTTC.

V usage is TRBV4-1 and J usage is TRBJ2-1, with D maybe TRBD1 (5 bases). The V gene lost 3 bases and the J gene lost 8 bases, with 8 bases spanning the gap. The CDR3 runs 12 residues. Germline lookup yields CDR1 MGHRA and CDR2 YSYEKL. CDR3: CASSHRVDEQFF. Written as DNA, the CDR3 is TGCGCCAGCAGCCACAGGGTGGATGAGCAGTTCTTC.

This clonotype appeared a few times. V and J are TRBV5-8 and TRBJ1-1; D gene unclear. CDR3 length: 14 amino acids. In germline, CDR1 is SGHTS, CDR2 YDEGEE. Trimming pared 4 bases from V and 1 base from J, leaving 11 bases between. The CDR3 region has the DNA TGTGCCAGCAGCGCCCACGACACGAACACTGAAGCTTTCTTT. It is translated as CASSAHDTNTEAFF.

This clonotype has just a few counts. The rearrangement joins TRBV3-1 to TRBJ2-5; D is perhaps TRBD2 (6 bases). V was cut by 1 base and J by 5 bases, with 8 bases left in between. The CDR3 spans 13 residues. CDR1 and CDR2 from the germline V gene are LGHDT and YNNKEL (reference sequence). The CDR3 region is CASSQAGEETQYF. The DNA for the CDR3 is TGTGCCAGCAGCCAAGCGGGAGAGGAGACCCAGTACTTC.

For this clonotype: A clone one base away is much larger, so this may be a read error. This chain joins TRBV11-2 and TRBJ2-2; tentatively, D is TRBD2 (6 bases). CDR3 size: 17 residues. Germline values: CDR1 SGHAT, CDR2 FQNNGV. The CDR3 is CASSTKRVRTTTGELLF. The CDR3 DNA follows: TGTGCCAGCAGCACCAAAAGGGTCCGGACTACCACCGGGGAGCTGCTTTTT. Using reference TRBV11-2 and TRBJ2-2 for the parts outside the CDR3, the full variable domain is EAGVAQSPRYKIIEKRQSVAFWCNPISGHATLYWYQQILGQGPKLLIQFQNNGVVDDSQLPKDRFSAERLKGVDSTLKIQPAKLEDSAVYLCASSTKRVRTTTGELLFGEGSRLTVL.

This clonotype was seen only a few times. V is TRBV20-1 and J is TRBJ2-7, with D hard to call. The CDR3 has 11 amino acids. Between the trimmed V and J ends, which lost 1 base and 5 bases, there was a span of 6 bases. CDR1 and CDR2 from the germline V gene are DFQATT and SNEGSKA (reference sequence). The CDR3: CSARVINEQYF. The CDR3 DNA is TGCAGTGCTAGAGTAATCAACGAGCAGTACTTC.

V and J are TRBV7-2 and TRBJ2-2, with a weak D call TRBD2 (6 bases). The CDR3 is made up of 15 amino acids. Looked up from germline, CDR1 is SGHTA and CDR2 is FQGNSA. V was cut by 1 base and J by 5 bases, with 11 bases left in between. The CDR3 region has the DNA TGTGCCAGCAGCTTAGTCGGGACTCTTACCGGGGAGCTGTTTTTT. Protein sequence: CASSLVGTLTGELFF.

Details on this clonotype: One end of the junction fails to match germline, which may point to a read error. The chain is built from TRBV25-1 and TRBJ2-5; D unclear. This CDR3 is built from 13 residues. CDR1 is MGHDK, CDR2 SYGVNS, per germline. The CDR3 bases are TGTGCCATCAGTGAACCCATACAAGAGACCCAGTACTTC. It specifies CAISEPIQETQYF.

This sequence joins TRBV28 and TRBJ1-2, with TRBD1 matching over 10 bases. The V and J ends lost 3 bases and 8 bases, in that order; junction bases with no gene match: 3. Germline CDR1 is MDHEN and CDR2 is SYDVKM. This CDR3 comprises 13 residues. The DNA for the CDR3 is TGTGCCAGCAGTTTGACAGGGGGCAAAGGCTACACCTTC. Translation: CASSLTGGKGYTF.

The V call is TRBV5-1, the J call TRBJ1-1, with D possibly TRBD1 on 5 matching bases. This CDR3 is built from 14 residues. Between the trimmed V and J ends, which lost 6 bases and 1 base, there was a span of 13 bases. From germline, CDR1 is SGHRS and CDR2 YFSETQ. The CDR3 sequence: CASTKGSGNTEAFF. The CDR3 DNA follows: TGCGCCAGCACAAAGGGGAGCGGGAACACTGAAGCTTTCTTT. Supplemented by reference TRBV5-1 and TRBJ1-1, the full variable domain reads KAGVTQTPRYLIKTRGQQVTLSCSPISGHRSVSWYQQTPGQGLQFLFEYFSETQRNKGNFPGRFSGRQFSNSRSEMNVSTLELGDSALYLCASTKGSGNTEAFFGQGTRLTVV.

The chain uses TRBV29-1 and TRBJ2-3; a possible D gene is TRBD1 (6 bases). CDR1 SQVTM and CDR2 ANQGSEA come from the germline V gene. The CDR3 sequence is 13 residues long. Trimming stripped 3 bases from V and 6 bases from J, with 13 bases between. In DNA form, the CDR3 reads TGCAGCGTTGATACAGGCCAGGGGGATACGCAGTATTTT. Translating gives CSVDTGQGDTQYF.

The rearrangement uses TRBV19 and TRBJ2-4; D is unclear. Trimming took off 7 bases at V and 0 bases at J, with 19 bases between the two ends. CDR1 is LNHDA and CDR2 is SQIVND in the germline V gene (reference sequence). This CDR3 has 17 residues. DNA for the CDR3: TGTGCCAGTACCTCCGACGGCACCCCTATAGCCAAAAACATTCAGTACTTC. Residues: CASTSDGTPIAKNIQYF. The full variable domain, in which reference TRBV19 and TRBJ2-4 provide the parts outside the CDR3, is DGGITQSPKYLFRKEGQNVTLSCEQNLNHDAMYWYRQDPGQGLRLIYYSQIVNDFQKGDIAEGYSVSREKKESFPLTVTSAQKNPTAFYLCASTSDGTPIAKNIQYFGAGTRLSVL.

The chain is built from TRBV7-9 and TRBJ1-1; TRBD1 is a possible D gene (5 bases). The ends were cut back, 11 bases at V and 5 bases at J, with 12 bases in the middle. There are 11 residues in the CDR3. Germline V gene data show CDR1 as SEHNR and CDR2 as FQNEAQ (reference sequence). CDR3 protein: CAPGVRTEAFF. The CDR3 DNA follows: TGTGCCCCGGGGGTTCGAACTGAAGCTTTCTTT. The full variable domain, with the rest looked up from reference TRBV7-9 and TRBJ1-1, is DTGVSQNPRHKITKRGQNVTFRCDPISEHNRLYWYRQTLGQGPEFLTYFQNEAQLEKSRLLSDRFSAERPKGSFSTLEIQRTEQGDSAMYLCAPGVRTEAFFGQGTRLTVV.

This clonotype has a count of ten or more. The chain uses TRBV7-9 and TRBJ2-7; TRBD1 matches 10 bases. This CDR3 has 14 residues. Trimming removed 5 bases from V and 7 bases from J; junction bases left unmatched: 8. Looked up from germline, CDR1 is SEHNR and CDR2 is FQNEAQ (reference sequence). CDR3 amino acids: CASSTGTGVKEQYF. CDR3 nucleotides: TGTGCCAGCAGCACCGGGACAGGGGTAAAAGAGCAGTACTTC.

This clonotype was counted many times. The chain joins TRBV7-9 to TRBJ2-1; no firm D call. The CDR3 loop spans 12 amino acids. Germline CDR1 reads SEHNR; CDR2 reads FQNEAQ (reference sequence). Trimming took 2 bases from V and 5 from J, leaving 4 bases between them. The DNA for the CDR3 is TGTGCCAGCAGCTTACAAAACAATGAGCAGTTCTTC. Amino acid sequence: CASSLQNNEQFF.

Notes on this clonotype: The junction does not match germline at one end; this may be a read error. Written as DNA, the CDR3 is TGTGCCAGCAGTGATTTTTCCATTCCCGGGGAGATGTTTTTT. Residues: CASSDFSIPGEMFF. The chain carries TRBV25-1 and TRBJ2-2; possibly TRBD2 for D (5 bases). The CDR3 contains 14 residues. Per the germline V gene, CDR1 is MGHDK and CDR2 is SYGVNS.

This chain joins TRBV5-5 and TRBJ2-7, with D possibly being TRBD2 (6 bases). V dropped 4 bases and J dropped 2 bases, with 16 bases sitting between them. This CDR3 contains 15 residues. The germline CDR1 and CDR2 sequences are SGHKS and YYEKEE (reference sequence). The CDR3 DNA reads as TGTGCCAGCAGCGAATTAACGGGACTCACCTACGAGCAGTACTTC. The encoded protein is CASSELTGLTYEQYF.

V gene TRBV6-6 combines with J gene TRBJ2-3, with 13 bases that match TRBD2. The CDR3 contains 17 residues. Germline CDR1 is MNHNY and CDR2 is SVGAGI (reference sequence). With 2 bases clipped from V and 4 bases from J, the junction kept 6 bases outside the gene matches. The CDR3 coding sequence is TGTGCCAGCAGTTACGGGAGGACTAGCGGGGGCTCAGATACGCAGTATTTT. Protein: CASSYGRTSGGSDTQYF.

This clonotype has just a few counts. The chain is built from TRBV6-6 and TRBJ1-5; TRBD1 agrees at 11 bases. Germline CDR1 and CDR2: MNHNY and SVGAGI (reference sequence). After removal of 0 bases from V and 4 bases from J, the junction contained 2 bases not matched to a gene. The CDR3 spans 16 residues. The CDR3 here is CASSYSRDRGNQPQHF. The CDR3 DNA is TGTGCCAGCAGTTACTCACGGGACAGGGGGAATCAGCCCCAGCATTTT.

V gene TRBV4-2 combines with J gene TRBJ2-7; 10 bases map to TRBD1. J gave up 5 bases and V 2 bases, and 9 bases lay outside the gene matches. This CDR3 is 16 amino acids long. The germline gives CDR1 LGHNA, CDR2 YNFKEQ. The CDR3 spells CASSQYSTGGLDEQYF. The CDR3, as DNA: TGTGCCAGCAGCCAATATTCGACAGGGGGCCTCGACGAGCAGTACTTC.